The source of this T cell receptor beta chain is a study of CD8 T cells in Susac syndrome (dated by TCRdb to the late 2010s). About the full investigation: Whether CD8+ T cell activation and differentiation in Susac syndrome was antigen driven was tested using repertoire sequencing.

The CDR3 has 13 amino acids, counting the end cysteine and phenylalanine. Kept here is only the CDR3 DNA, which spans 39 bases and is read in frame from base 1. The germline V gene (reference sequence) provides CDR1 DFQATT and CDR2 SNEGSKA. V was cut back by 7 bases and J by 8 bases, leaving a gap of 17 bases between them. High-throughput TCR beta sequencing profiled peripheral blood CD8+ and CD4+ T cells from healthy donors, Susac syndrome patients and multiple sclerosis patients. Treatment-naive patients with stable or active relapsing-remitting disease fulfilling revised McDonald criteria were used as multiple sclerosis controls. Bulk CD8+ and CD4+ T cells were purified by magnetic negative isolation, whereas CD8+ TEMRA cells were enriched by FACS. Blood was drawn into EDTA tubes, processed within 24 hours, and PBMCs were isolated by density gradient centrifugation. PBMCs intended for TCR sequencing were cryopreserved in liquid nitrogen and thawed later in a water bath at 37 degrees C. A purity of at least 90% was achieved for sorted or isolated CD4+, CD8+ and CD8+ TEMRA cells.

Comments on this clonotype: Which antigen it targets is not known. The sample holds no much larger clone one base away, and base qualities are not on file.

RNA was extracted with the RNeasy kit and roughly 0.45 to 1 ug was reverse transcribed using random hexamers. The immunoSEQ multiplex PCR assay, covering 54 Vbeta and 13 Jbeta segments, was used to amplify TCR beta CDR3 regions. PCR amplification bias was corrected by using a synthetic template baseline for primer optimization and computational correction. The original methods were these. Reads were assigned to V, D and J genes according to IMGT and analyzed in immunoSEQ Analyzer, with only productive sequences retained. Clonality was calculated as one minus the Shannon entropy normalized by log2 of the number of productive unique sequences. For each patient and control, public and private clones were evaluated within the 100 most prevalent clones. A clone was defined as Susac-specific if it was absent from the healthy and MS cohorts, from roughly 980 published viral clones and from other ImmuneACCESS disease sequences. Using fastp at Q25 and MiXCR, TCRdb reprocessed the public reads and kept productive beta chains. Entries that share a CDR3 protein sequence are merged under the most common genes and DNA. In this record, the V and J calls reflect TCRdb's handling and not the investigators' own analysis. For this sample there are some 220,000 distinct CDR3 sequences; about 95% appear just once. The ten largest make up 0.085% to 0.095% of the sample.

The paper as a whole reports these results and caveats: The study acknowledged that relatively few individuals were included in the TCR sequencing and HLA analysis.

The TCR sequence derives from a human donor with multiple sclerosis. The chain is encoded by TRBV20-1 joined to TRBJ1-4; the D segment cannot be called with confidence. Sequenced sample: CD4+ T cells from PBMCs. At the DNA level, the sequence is TGCAGTGGAATGGGTGACACCGAAGAAAAACTGTTTTTT. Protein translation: CSGMGDTEEKLFF.